The T cell receptor beta chain described here comes from a study of cytomegalovirus exposure and HLA in healthy donors. With 3 bases clipped from V and 12 bases from J, the junction kept 14 bases outside the gene matches. The length of the CDR3 is 15 residues. Germline lookup yields CDR1 SEHNR and CDR2 FQNEAQ (reference sequence). Remarks on this clone: Its specificity is unknown.

The PCR used 60 Vbeta and 13 Jbeta primers. Clones were read by immunoSEQ multiplex PCR, and TCRdb kept only the in-frame ones, dropping some. The data show approximately 120,000 clones, 77% seen once. Study-wide results and caveats: Sequencing depth roughly uniform across donors was assumed in presence/absence analyses.

Sequencing input: PBMCs. The source of this sequence is a woman in her forties in good health and CMV-seropositive. The rearrangement links TRBV7-9 to TRBJ2-1; the match to TRBD1 covers 7 bases. The CDR3 loop reads CASSLIRQGVPLQFF. The CDR3 DNA sequence: TGTGCCAGCAGCTTGATTCGACAGGGAGTCCCCCTGCAGTTCTTC.